The present entry profiles one T cell receptor beta chain with its context. Its antigen remains unknown. The data belong to a study of cytomegalovirus exposure and HLA in healthy donors. Study-level findings and limits: Some V segments (TRBV6-2 and TRBV6-3 among them) were excluded as indistinguishable.

Use of 60 Vbeta and 13 Jbeta primers characterized the PCR. Sequencing was performed with immunoSEQ multiplex PCR; in TCRdb, only in-frame clones are kept and a portion is missing. Here the sample spans under 250,000 clones, around 84% being singletons. V trimming: 0 bases; J trimming: 5 bases; junction bases outside the gene matches: 8. The CDR3 covers 15 residues. Germline CDR1 SGHTS, CDR2 YDEGEE. The sequencing sample was made of PBMCs. This rearrangement joins TRBV5-8 to TRBJ2-7; 7 nucleotides agree with TRBD1. The TCR comes from a girl aged 2 to 9 in good health and CMV-seronegative. The CDR3 coding sequence is TGTGCCAGCAGCTTGGGGGTGACAGGGCGGAACGAGCAGTACTTC. Translated, it gives CASSLGVTGRNEQYF.